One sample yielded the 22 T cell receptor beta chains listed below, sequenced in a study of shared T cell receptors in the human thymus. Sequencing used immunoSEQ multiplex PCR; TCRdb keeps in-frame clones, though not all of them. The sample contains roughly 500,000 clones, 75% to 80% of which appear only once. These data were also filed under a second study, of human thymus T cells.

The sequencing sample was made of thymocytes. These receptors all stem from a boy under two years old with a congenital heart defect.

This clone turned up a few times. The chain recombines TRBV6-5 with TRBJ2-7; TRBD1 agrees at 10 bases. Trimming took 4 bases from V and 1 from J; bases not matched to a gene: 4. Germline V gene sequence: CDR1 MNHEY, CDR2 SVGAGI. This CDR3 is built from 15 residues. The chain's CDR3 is CASSSGQGSSYEQYF. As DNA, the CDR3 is TGTGCCAGCAGTTCGGGACAGGGGTCATCCTACGAGCAGTACTTC.

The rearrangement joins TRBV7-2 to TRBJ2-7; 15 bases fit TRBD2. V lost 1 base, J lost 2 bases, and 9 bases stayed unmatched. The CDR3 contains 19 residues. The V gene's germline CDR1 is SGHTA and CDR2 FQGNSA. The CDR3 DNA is TGTGCCAGCAGCTTAGTGGGACTAGCGGGAGGCGGGGGAACCTACGAGCAGTACTTC. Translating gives CASSLVGLAGGGGTYEQYF.

The CDR3 loop is CASSLVHRELTYEQYF. The CDR3 coding sequence is TGTGCCAGCAGCTTAGTCCACAGGGAGTTAACATACGAGCAGTACTTC. The chain employs TRBV11-3 and TRBJ2-7, with D perhaps matching TRBD1 (6 bases). The CDR3 covers 16 residues. Germline V gives CDR1 SGHNT, CDR2 YENEEA. Trimming left V 1 base short and J 4 bases short, with 17 bases between.

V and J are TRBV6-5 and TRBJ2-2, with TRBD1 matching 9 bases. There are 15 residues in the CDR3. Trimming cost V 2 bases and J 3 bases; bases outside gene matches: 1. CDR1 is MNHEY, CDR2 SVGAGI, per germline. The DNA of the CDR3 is TGTGCCAGCAGTTACCGACAGGGGGACACCGGGGAGCTGTTTTTT. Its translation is CASSYRQGDTGELFF.

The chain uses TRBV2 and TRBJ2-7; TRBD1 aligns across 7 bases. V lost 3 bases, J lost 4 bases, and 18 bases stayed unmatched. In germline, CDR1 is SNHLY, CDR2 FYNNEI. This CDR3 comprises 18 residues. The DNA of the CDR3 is TGTGCCAGCAGTGACCACATTGAAGGGGGCGGCCGGCGGTACGAGCAGTACTTC. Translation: CASSDHIEGGGRRYEQYF.

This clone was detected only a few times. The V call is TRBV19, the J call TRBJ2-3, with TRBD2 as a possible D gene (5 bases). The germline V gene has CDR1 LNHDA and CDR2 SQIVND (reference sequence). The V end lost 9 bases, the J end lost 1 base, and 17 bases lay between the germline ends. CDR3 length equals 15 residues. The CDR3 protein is CASSSEEGRTDTQYF. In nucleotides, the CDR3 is TGTGCCAGCAGCTCGGAGGAAGGCCGCACAGATACGCAGTATTTT. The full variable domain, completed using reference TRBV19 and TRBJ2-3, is DGGITQSPKYLFRKEGQNVTLSCEQNLNHDAMYWYRQDPGQGLRLIYYSQIVNDFQKGDIAEGYSVSREKKESFPLTVTSAQKNPTAFYLCASSSEEGRTDTQYFGPGTRLTVL.

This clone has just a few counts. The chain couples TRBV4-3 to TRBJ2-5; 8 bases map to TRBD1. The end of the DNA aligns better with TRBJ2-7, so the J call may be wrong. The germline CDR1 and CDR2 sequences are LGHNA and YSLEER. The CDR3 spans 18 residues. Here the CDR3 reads CASSQKAPDREKSYEQYF. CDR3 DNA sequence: TGCGCCAGCAGCCAAAAGGCTCCGGACAGGGAGAAATCCTACGAGCAGTACTTC.

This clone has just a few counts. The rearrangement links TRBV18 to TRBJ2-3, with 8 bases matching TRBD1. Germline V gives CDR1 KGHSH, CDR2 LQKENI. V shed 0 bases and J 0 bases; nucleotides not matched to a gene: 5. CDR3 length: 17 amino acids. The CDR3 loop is CASSPPHQGASTDTQYF. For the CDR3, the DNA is TGTGCCAGCTCACCACCCCATCAGGGGGCAAGCACAGATACGCAGTATTTT. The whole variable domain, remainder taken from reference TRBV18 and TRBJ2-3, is NAGVMQNPRHLVRRRGQEARLRCSPMKGHSHVYWYRQLPEEGLKFMVYLQKENIIDESGMPKERFSAEFPKEGPSILRIQQVVRGDSAAYFCASSPPHQGASTDTQYFGPGTRLTVL.

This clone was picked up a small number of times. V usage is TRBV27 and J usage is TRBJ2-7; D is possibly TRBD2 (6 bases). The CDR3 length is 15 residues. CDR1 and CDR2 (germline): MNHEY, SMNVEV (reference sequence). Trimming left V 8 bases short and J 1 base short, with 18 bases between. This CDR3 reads CASLSYSGPSYEQYF. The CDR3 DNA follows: TGTGCCAGCCTCTCCTACAGCGGGCCATCCTACGAGCAGTACTTC.

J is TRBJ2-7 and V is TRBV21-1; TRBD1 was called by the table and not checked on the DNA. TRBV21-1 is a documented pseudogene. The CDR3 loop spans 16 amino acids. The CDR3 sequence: CASSKGTGPDSYEQYF. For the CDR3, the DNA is TGTGCCAGCAGCAAAGGGACAGGACCGGACTCCTACGAGCAGTACTTC.

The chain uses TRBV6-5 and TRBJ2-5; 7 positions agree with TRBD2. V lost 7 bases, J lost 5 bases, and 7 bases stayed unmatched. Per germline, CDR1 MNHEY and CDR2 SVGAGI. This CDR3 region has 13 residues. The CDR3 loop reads CASIPTGGETQYF. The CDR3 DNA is TGTGCCAGCATCCCTACCGGGGGGGAGACCCAGTACTTC.

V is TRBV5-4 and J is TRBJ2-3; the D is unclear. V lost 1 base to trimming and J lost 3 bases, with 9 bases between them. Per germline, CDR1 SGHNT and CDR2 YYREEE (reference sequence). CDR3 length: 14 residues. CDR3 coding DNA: TGTGCCAGCAGCTTGTCTCCTAGAACAGATACGCAGTATTTT. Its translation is CASSLSPRTDTQYF.

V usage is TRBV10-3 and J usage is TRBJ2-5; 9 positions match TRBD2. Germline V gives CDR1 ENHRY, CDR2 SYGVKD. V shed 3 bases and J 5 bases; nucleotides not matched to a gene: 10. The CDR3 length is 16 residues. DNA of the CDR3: TGTGCCATCAGTGATCTAGGCGGGAGGGCCCCGGAGACCCAGTACTTC. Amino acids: CAISDLGGRAPETQYF.

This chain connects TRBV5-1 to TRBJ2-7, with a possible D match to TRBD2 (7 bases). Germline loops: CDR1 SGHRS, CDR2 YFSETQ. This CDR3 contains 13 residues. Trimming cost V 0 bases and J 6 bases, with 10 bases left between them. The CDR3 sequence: CASSLAGGSEQYF. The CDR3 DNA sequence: TGCGCCAGCAGCTTGGCGGGGGGCTCCGAGCAGTACTTC.

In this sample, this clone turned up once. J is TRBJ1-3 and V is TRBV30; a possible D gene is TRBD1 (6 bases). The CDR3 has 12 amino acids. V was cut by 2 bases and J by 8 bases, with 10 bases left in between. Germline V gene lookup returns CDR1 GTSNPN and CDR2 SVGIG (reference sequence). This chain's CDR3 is CAWSNRVHTIYF. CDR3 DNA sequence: TGTGCCTGGAGTAACAGGGTACACACCATATATTTT.

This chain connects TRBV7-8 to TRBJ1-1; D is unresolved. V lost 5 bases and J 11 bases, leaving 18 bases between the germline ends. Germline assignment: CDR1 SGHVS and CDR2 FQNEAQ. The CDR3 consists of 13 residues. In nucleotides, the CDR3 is TGTGCCAGCAGCCCCGGAGAAGCTTGGTGGGCTTTCTTT. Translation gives CASSPGEAWWAFF.

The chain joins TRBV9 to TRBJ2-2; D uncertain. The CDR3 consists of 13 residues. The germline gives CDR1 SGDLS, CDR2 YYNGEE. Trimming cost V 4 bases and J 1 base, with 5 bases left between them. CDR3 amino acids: CASSPLNTGELFF. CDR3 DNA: TGTGCCAGCAGCCCCTTGAACACCGGGGAGCTGTTTTTT. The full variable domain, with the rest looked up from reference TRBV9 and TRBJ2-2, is DSGVTQTPKHLITATGQRVTLRCSPRSGDLSVYWYQQSLDQGLQFLIQYYNGEERAKGNILERFSAQQFPDLHSELNLSSLELGDSALYFCASSPLNTGELFFGEGSRLTVL.

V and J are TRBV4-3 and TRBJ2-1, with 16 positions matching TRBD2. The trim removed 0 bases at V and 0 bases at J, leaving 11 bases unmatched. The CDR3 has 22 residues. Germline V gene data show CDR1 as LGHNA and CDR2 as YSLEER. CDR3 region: CASSQDIPGTSGRASSYNEQFF. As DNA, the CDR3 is TGCGCCAGCAGCCAAGATATCCCTGGGACTAGCGGGAGGGCTAGCTCCTACAATGAGCAGTTCTTC.

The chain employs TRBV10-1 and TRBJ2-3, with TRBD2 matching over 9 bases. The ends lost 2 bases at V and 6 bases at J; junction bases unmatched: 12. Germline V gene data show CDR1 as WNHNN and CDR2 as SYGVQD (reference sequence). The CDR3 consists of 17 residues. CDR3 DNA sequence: TGCGCCAGCAGTGAGGATCGAGCGGGGGGACCAAGGGATACGCAGTATTTT. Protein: CASSEDRAGGPRDTQYF.

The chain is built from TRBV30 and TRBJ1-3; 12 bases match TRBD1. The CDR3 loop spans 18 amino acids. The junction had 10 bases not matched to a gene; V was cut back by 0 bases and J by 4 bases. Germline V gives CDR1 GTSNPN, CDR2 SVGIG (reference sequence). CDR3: CAWSVKTPGQGAGNTIYF. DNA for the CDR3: TGTGCCTGGAGTGTCAAAACGCCGGGACAGGGGGCGGGAAACACCATATATTTT.

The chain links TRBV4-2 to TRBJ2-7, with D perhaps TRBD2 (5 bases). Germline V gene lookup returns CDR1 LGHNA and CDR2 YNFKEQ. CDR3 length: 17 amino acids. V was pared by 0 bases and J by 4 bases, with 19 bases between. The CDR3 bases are TGTGCCAGCAGCCAAGATTGGCGCCCACTAGTTATGTACGAGCAGTACTTC. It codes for CASSQDWRPLVMYEQYF.

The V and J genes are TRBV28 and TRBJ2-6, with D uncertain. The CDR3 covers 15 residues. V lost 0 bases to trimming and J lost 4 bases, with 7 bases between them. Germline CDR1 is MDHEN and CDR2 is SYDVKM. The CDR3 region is CASSLCGSGANVLTF. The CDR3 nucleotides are TGTGCCAGCAGTTTATGTGGCTCCGGGGCCAACGTCCTGACTTTC.